This is a list of T cell receptor beta chains from one sample in a study of spatial heterogeneity in lung cancer. Each CDR3 protein gets one entry after TCRdb re-called the 5' RACE reads with MiXCR. The sample holds approximately 92,000 distinct CDR3 sequences, 9.5% to 15% seen once. Sequences were derived from PBMCs, sampled at surgery. The receptors were gathered from a male donor with early-stage non-small cell lung cancer. CDR3s include the opening cysteine and the closing phenylalanine or tryptophan. D genes are given only for firm matches. Size is stated for part of the rows, as once, few or many counts, or as a class when the clone is expanded.

d_call: NA; clone_size: few; v_call: TRBV30; j_call: TRBJ2-3; cdr3_nt: TGTGCCTGGAGTAGGCAGGGGCTAGATACGCAGTATTTT; cdr3_aa: CAWSRQGLDTQYF
d_call: NA; clone_size: NA; v_call: TRBV12-3/TRBV12-4; j_call: TRBJ2-7; cdr3_nt: TGTGCCAGCAGTTCTACAGGGACGGGGGGCTCCTACGAGCAGTACTTC; cdr3_aa: CASSSTGTGGSYEQYF
d_call: NA; clone_size: NA; v_call: TRBV29-1; j_call: TRBJ2-3; cdr3_nt: TGCAGCGCCAACCGTATGGTTAGCACAGATACGCAGTATTTT; cdr3_aa: CSANRMVSTDTQYF
d_call: TRBD1; clone_size: few; v_call: TRBV7-2; j_call: TRBJ1-1; cdr3_nt: TGTGCCAGCAGCCCCTGGGACAGGGGGATTTTCACTGAAGCTTTCTTT; cdr3_aa: CASSPWDRGIFTEAFF
d_call: TRBD2; clone_size: few; v_call: TRBV20-1; j_call: TRBJ2-7; cdr3_nt: TGCAGTGCTAGAGATGGAGGACTAGGTACGGAAGAGCAGTACTTC; cdr3_aa: CSARDGGLGTEEQYF
d_call: NA; clone_size: few; v_call: TRBV7-2; j_call: TRBJ2-3; cdr3_nt: TGTGCCAGCAGCTTGGGGACCGGACGGGGAGATACGCAGTATTTT; cdr3_aa: CASSLGTGRGDTQYF
d_call: NA; clone_size: NA; v_call: TRBV7-9; j_call: TRBJ1-2; cdr3_nt: TGTGCCAGCAGCTTAGAAGGAAGGTTAGGGACGAACTATGGCTACACCTTC; cdr3_aa: CASSLEGRLGTNYGYTF
d_call: TRBD2; clone_size: few; v_call: TRBV10-2; j_call: TRBJ2-2; cdr3_nt: TGCGCCAGCAGTCCCCGGGGGGGATCCGGGGCGGAGCTGTTTTTT; cdr3_aa: CASSPRGGSGAELFF
d_call: TRBD1; clone_size: many; v_call: TRBV5-5; j_call: TRBJ2-7; cdr3_nt: TGTGCCAGCAGCTCACAGGGGTACGAGCAGTACTTC; cdr3_aa: CASSSQGYEQYF
d_call: NA; clone_size: many; v_call: TRBV24-1; j_call: TRBJ1-2; cdr3_nt: TGTGCCACCAGTGATTTATACCAATCGGCAGGCTACACCTTC; cdr3_aa: CATSDLYQSAGYTF
d_call: NA; clone_size: NA; v_call: TRBV10-2; j_call: TRBJ1-1; cdr3_nt: TGCGCCAGCAGCGACAGGTCCCCGAACACTGAAGCTTTCTTT; cdr3_aa: CASSDRSPNTEAFF
d_call: NA; clone_size: many; v_call: TRBV20-1; j_call: TRBJ2-7; cdr3_nt: TGCAGTGCTAGAGAGGGTGGGGAAAACTACGAGCAGTACTTC; cdr3_aa: CSAREGGENYEQYF
d_call: NA; clone_size: NA; v_call: TRBV11-2; j_call: TRBJ2-3; cdr3_nt: TGTGCCAGCAGCCCACTACAGGCGAGGAGGCGCACAGATACGCAGTATTTT; cdr3_aa: CASSPLQARRRTDTQYF
d_call: NA; clone_size: NA; v_call: TRBV11-2; j_call: TRBJ1-4; cdr3_nt: TGTGCCAGCAGCTTAGGGATGACTAATGAAAAACTGTTTTTT; cdr3_aa: CASSLGMTNEKLFF
d_call: TRBD1; clone_size: many; v_call: TRBV5-1; j_call: TRBJ1-4; cdr3_nt: TGCGCCAGCAGCTGGACAGGGGGTGAAAAACTGTTTTTT; cdr3_aa: CASSWTGGEKLFF
d_call: NA; clone_size: NA; v_call: TRBV4-1; j_call: TRBJ1-6; cdr3_nt: TGCGCCAGCAGCCGTTCGCAGGGTAATAATTCACCCCTCCACTTT; cdr3_aa: CASSRSQGNNSPLHF
d_call: NA; clone_size: few; v_call: TRBV5-6; j_call: TRBJ1-1; cdr3_nt: TGTGCCAGCAGCCCCCGCGCAGGGGCGAACACTGAAGCTTTCTTT; cdr3_aa: CASSPRAGANTEAFF
d_call: TRBD1; clone_size: NA; v_call: TRBV7-2; j_call: TRBJ1-6; cdr3_nt: TGTGCCAGCAGCTTGGCAGGGGGCAGCTCCTATAATTCACCCCTCCACTTT; cdr3_aa: CASSLAGGSSYNSPLHF
d_call: TRBD1; clone_size: many; v_call: TRBV4-3; j_call: TRBJ2-7; cdr3_nt: TGTGCCAGCAGCCAAGACAGGGGGTACGAGCAGTACTTC; cdr3_aa: CASSQDRGYEQYF
d_call: NA; clone_size: NA; v_call: TRBV4-3; j_call: TRBJ2-1; cdr3_nt: TGCGCCAGCAGCCAAGCCGGAGGAAATGAGCAGTTCTTC; cdr3_aa: CASSQAGGNEQFF
d_call: NA; clone_size: NA; v_call: TRBV29-1; j_call: TRBJ1-2; cdr3_nt: TGCAGCGTTGAAGAGGGAGGGGGCTATGGCTACACCTTC; cdr3_aa: CSVEEGGGYGYTF
d_call: NA; clone_size: NA; v_call: TRBV5-1; j_call: TRBJ2-7; cdr3_nt: TGCGCCAGCAGGTCTCAGGGTTCCTACGAGCAGTACTTC; cdr3_aa: CASRSQGSYEQYF
d_call: NA; clone_size: NA; v_call: TRBV12-3/TRBV12-4; j_call: TRBJ1-3; cdr3_nt: TGTGCCAGCTGGCCGACAGGAGCCTCTGGAAACACCATATATTTT; cdr3_aa: CASWPTGASGNTIYF
d_call: NA; clone_size: NA; v_call: TRBV5-1; j_call: TRBJ1-4; cdr3_nt: TGCGCCAGCAGCTTAGGGGTAGCAACTAATGAAAAACTGTTTTTT; cdr3_aa: CASSLGVATNEKLFF
d_call: TRBD1; clone_size: NA; v_call: TRBV20-1; j_call: TRBJ1-5; cdr3_nt: TGCAGTGCTTGGGACAGGCCTAGGCAGCCCCAGCATTTT; cdr3_aa: CSAWDRPRQPQHF
d_call: NA; clone_size: NA; v_call: TRBV19; j_call: TRBJ2-6; cdr3_nt: TGTGCCAGTAGTCCGGACTCTGGGGCCAACGTCCTGACTTTC; cdr3_aa: CASSPDSGANVLTF